Shown below are 4 T cell receptor beta chains from a single sample sequenced in a study of blood T cell repertoires in COVID-19. This table comes from immunoSEQ multiplex PCR, and its TCRdb copy is limited to in-frame clones, with some not included. The profile shows over 150,000 clones, 85% of them singletons. Sample: peripheral blood. These receptors were collected from a woman aged 55 to 70 with COVID-19, enrolled during active disease.

The V call is TRBV18, the J call TRBJ2-7; 8 bases are shared with TRBD1. The CDR3 consists of 14 residues. Germline CDR1 reads KGHSH; CDR2 reads LQKENI. Losses at the gene ends were 4 bases for V and 0 bases for J; bases not matched to a gene: 2. The CDR3 coding sequence is TGTGCCAGCTCACATACAGGGGGCTCCTACGAGCAGTACGTC. Its protein product is CASSHTGGSYEQYV.

V gene TRBV7-2 combines with J gene TRBJ1-3; the match to TRBD1 covers 7 bases. Germline CDR1 reads SGHTA; CDR2 reads FQGNSA. The CDR3 is 15 residues long. J gave up 0 bases and V 6 bases, and 5 bases lay outside the gene matches. For the CDR3, the DNA is TGTGCCAGCAGTCTCGGGACAGTCTCTGGAAACACCATATATTTT. As protein: CASSLGTVSGNTIYF.

The V and J genes are TRBV7-9 and TRBJ2-1; D unresolved. The CDR3 contains 13 residues. Germline V gene data show CDR1 as SEHNR and CDR2 as FQNEAQ (reference sequence). The V gene lost 5 bases and the J gene lost 6 bases, with 11 bases spanning the gap. DNA for the CDR3: TGTGCCAGCAGCCCAGGCCTGCTCAATGAGCAGTTCTTC. Encoded protein: CASSPGLLNEQFF.

The chain joins TRBV6-6 to TRBJ2-1, with 7 bases fitting TRBD1. Trimming removed 6 bases from V and 7 bases from J; junction bases left unmatched: 9. The length of the CDR3 is 14 residues. From germline, CDR1 is MNHNY and CDR2 SVGAGI (reference sequence). In DNA, the CDR3 is TGTGCCAGCAGGGAGACGGGACAGAGGAATGAGCAGTTCTTC. Protein product: CASRETGQRNEQFF.